Listed below are T cell receptor beta chains from one sample, sequenced in a study of blood T cells in healthy people across ages. TCRdb ran MiXCR on the 5' RACE reads and lists one entry per CDR3 protein. Of 550,000 to 800,000 distinct CDR3 sequences in the sample, around 32% were seen once. Sequenced material: blood. The receptor set was obtained from a woman of 80 years or more in good health. The CDR3 runs from the conserved cysteine through the conserved F or W. The order of the fields is D gene, J gene, V gene, clone size, CDR3 protein, CDR3 DNA. The D gene is left open where the match is weak. Part of the rows lack a size; the others show once, few, many or a class for expanded clones.

. TRBJ2-2 TRBV18 . CASSPGTTWGELFF TGTGCCAGCTCACCCGGAACCACCTGGGGGGAGCTGTTTTTT
. TRBJ2-7 TRBV4-3 . CASSQDPRTYEQYF TGCGCCAGCAGCCAAGACCCCCGGACCTACGAGCAGTACTTC
. TRBJ2-1 TRBV20-1 many CSARLPIANNEQFF TGCAGTGCTAGACTCCCCATCGCCAACAATGAGCAGTTCTTC
. TRBJ2-5 TRBV30 many CASQGNEGEAQYF TGTGCCAGCCAGGGCAATGAGGGAGAGGCCCAGTACTTC
TRBD1 TRBJ1-6 TRBV2 . CASVFLTGDNSPLHF TGTGCCAGCGTCTTCCTAACAGGGGATAATTCACCCCTCCACTTT
TRBD1 TRBJ2-1 TRBV30 many CAWSVLQGAGYNEQFF TGTGCCTGGAGTGTTTTACAGGGGGCAGGGTACAATGAGCAGTTCTTC
. TRBJ2-3 TRBV5-1 few CASSIRGATDTQYF TGCGCCAGCAGTATTCGGGGGGCCACAGATACGCAGTATTTT
TRBD1 TRBJ2-3 TRBV20-1 once CSAPKGGSDTQYF TGCAGTGCCCCCAAAGGGGGCTCAGATACGCAGTATTTT
. TRBJ1-2 TRBV20-1 . CSASAQGVNYGYTF TGCAGTGCTAGTGCGCAGGGCGTAAACTATGGCTACACCTTC
TRBD1 TRBJ1-1 TRBV7-2 . CASSSTGGPLMEAFF TGTGCCAGCAGCTCAACAGGGGGCCCACTGATGGAAGCTTTCTTT
. TRBJ2-5 TRBV6-1 many CASSEDGQKETQYF TGTGCCAGCAGTGAAGATGGCCAGAAAGAGACCCAGTACTTC
TRBD2 TRBJ2-3 TRBV6-1 few CASSQDGSSGGTDTQYF TGTGCCAGCAGTCAAGACGGGTCGTCGGGGGGAACAGATACGCAGTATTTT
. TRBJ2-2 TRBV7-2 few CATSGGAVAGELFF TGTGCCACCTCAGGGGGGGCGGTCGCCGGGGAGCTGTTTTTT
. TRBJ2-6 TRBV2 many CASSNGGPGANVLTF TGTGCCAGCAGTAACGGAGGCCCTGGGGCCAACGTCCTGACTTTC
. TRBJ2-1 TRBV9 many CASSGVYNEQFF TGTGCCAGCAGCGGGGTCTACAATGAGCAGTTCTTC
TRBD1 TRBJ2-3 TRBV10-3 many CATTGTGMGDTQYF TGTGCCACAACCGGGACAGGGATGGGAGATACGCAGTATTTT
. TRBJ2-7 TRBV10-3 many CAISESPRGSYEQYF TGTGCCATCAGTGAGTCTCCCCGAGGCTCCTACGAGCAGTACTTC
TRBD2 TRBJ2-4 TRBV20-1 . CSARDRTSGRNIQYF TGCAGTGCTAGAGATAGGACTAGCGGGAGAAACATTCAGTACTTC
. TRBJ2-2 TRBV28 . CASSSGKRIGELFF TGTGCCAGCAGTTCCGGAAAGCGGATCGGGGAGCTGTTTTTT
TRBD1 TRBJ1-4 TRBV2 . CASSDPGQVTEKLFF TGTGCCAGCAGTGACCCGGGACAGGTCACAGAAAAACTGTTTTTT
. TRBJ1-1 TRBV12-3/TRBV12-4 . CASSQMGGTEAFF TGTGCCAGCAGTCAGATGGGGGGCACTGAAGCTTTCTTT
. TRBJ2-6 TRBV29-1 many CSVVTPGANVLTF TGCAGCGTTGTGACTCCTGGGGCCAACGTCCTGACTTTC
. TRBJ1-6 TRBV20-1 few CSARDWQGGSPPHF TGCAGTGCTAGAGATTGGCAGGGAGGATCACCCCCCCACTTT
. TRBJ1-5 TRBV6-5 . CASSYSEGQPQHF TGTGCCAGCAGTTACTCGGAGGGTCAGCCCCAGCATTTT
TRBD1 TRBJ1-2 TRBV7-2 many CASSPGTGSYGYTF TGTGCCAGCAGCCCCGGGACAGGGTCTTATGGCTACACCTTC
TRBD1 TRBJ2-2 TRBV7-2 few CATKLNRGANTGELFF TGTGCCACCAAGCTCAACAGGGGCGCGAACACCGGGGAGCTGTTTTTT
. TRBJ1-1 TRBV7-9 many CASSLGRGGTEAFF TGTGCCAGCAGCTTAGGCAGGGGCGGCACTGAAGCTTTCTTT
TRBD1 TRBJ1-1 TRBV15 many CATSMTGSTEAFF TGTGCCACCAGCATGACAGGGAGCACTGAAGCTTTCTTT
. TRBJ2-1 TRBV5-1 many CASNSDGGQKGEQFF TGCGCCAGCAACTCGGACGGGGGGCAGAAAGGTGAGCAGTTCTTC
TRBD2 TRBJ2-1 TRBV12-3/TRBV12-4 once CASSFQPGGRPYNEQFF TGTGCCAGCAGTTTCCAGCCGGGCGGGAGACCCTACAATGAGCAGTTCTTC
TRBD2 TRBJ2-3 TRBV7-9 . CASKEREGPTDTQYF TGTGCCAGCAAGGAGCGGGAGGGTCCCACAGATACGCAGTATTTT
TRBD1 TRBJ1-2 TRBV6-6 . CASSSRDRRSYGYTF TGTGCCAGCAGTTCGAGGGACAGACGATCCTATGGCTACACCTTC
. TRBJ2-3 TRBV9 many CASSVGQDTDTQYF TGTGCCAGCAGCGTAGGACAGGACACAGATACGCAGTATTTT
. TRBJ1-4 TRBV25-1 . CASSGGRAASNEKRFF TGTGCCAGCAGTGGCGGTAGGGCAGCAAGTAATGAAAAACGGTTTTTT
TRBD1 TRBJ1-2 TRBV28 . CASSFRDRGYYGYTF TGTGCCAGCAGTTTCCGGGACAGGGGGTACTATGGCTACACCTTC
TRBD1 TRBJ1-1 TRBV10-3 . CAISEKDRGSGTEAFF TGTGCCATCAGTGAGAAGGACAGGGGTAGCGGCACTGAAGCTTTCTTT
TRBD1 TRBJ2-3 TRBV6-2/TRBV6-3 many CASSPDRGAQYF TGTGCCAGCAGTCCGGACAGGGGCGCGCAGTATTTT
TRBD2 TRBJ2-7 TRBV5-1 many CASSLASGGRYEQYF TGCGCCAGCAGCTTGGCCAGCGGGGGTCGCTACGAGCAGTACTTC
. TRBJ2-2 TRBV29-1 . CSVELALNTGELFF TGCAGCGTTGAACTAGCGCTGAACACCGGGGAGCTGTTTTTT
. TRBJ2-3 TRBV20-1 many CSASTGSGGTDTQYF TGCAGTGCTTCCACAGGGTCCGGCGGCACAGATACGCAGTATTTT